The sequence of this TCR beta chain was determined in a study of CD8 T cells in ankylosing spondylitis. This clonotype was detected many times. Its antigen is not identified. TCRdb recomputed calls from the 5' RACE reads with MiXCR, one row per CDR3 protein. The data show 80,000 to 100,000 distinct CDR3 sequences, about 9% seen once. General observations from the study: Ankylosing spondylitis blood appeared to be characterized by a TCR beta motif of several highly homologous variants. Significant enrichment of disease-linked clones was reported in matched ankylosing spondylitis synovial fluid.

This receptor was identified in a male donor with ankylosing spondylitis or in good health (not recorded which). The material sequenced was blood, either unsorted or a sorted T cell fraction (not recorded which).

The CDR3 here is CATSGGYEQYF. The CDR3, as DNA: TGTGCAACTAGCGGGGGGTACGAGCAGTACTTC. The V call is TRBV6-5, the J call TRBJ2-7; 12 bases align to TRBD2. The CDR3 has 11 amino acids. The germline CDR1 and CDR2 sequences are MNHEY and SVGAGI.